This T cell receptor (beta chain) came from a study of beta chain features in type 1 diabetes. As for the study in general: Patients did not differ from healthy donors in age, gender or cell yield.

For this clone: What it binds is unknown.

Expressed TCRB transcripts were sequenced, since all the RNA that had been isolated was reverse transcribed. Sequenced by immunoSEQ multiplex PCR; TCRdb stores in-frame clones only, minus some. Of a few hundred thousand clones in the sample, roughly 11% were seen once. CDR3 length: 14 amino acids. The V gene's germline CDR1 is KGHSH and CDR2 LQKENI. Germline trimming cut 3 bases from V and 9 bases from J; bases unmatched to any gene: 5. Findings and limits, study-wide: The influence of HLA type on TCRB rearrangement stayed undetermined. TCRB CDR3 length was moderately but significantly reduced in all four CD4+ subsets of Type 1 diabetes patients. It was among patients, rather than healthy donors, that naive, central memory and Treg TCRB repertoires appeared more similar.

The V call is TRBV18, the J call TRBJ2-1, with 10 positions matching TRBD1. The sample taken for sequencing was naive CD4+ T cells from blood. The sequence came from a young woman in good health. The CDR3 nucleotides read TGTGCCAGCTCACCTGCGACAGGGGGCGCTGAGCAGTTCTTC. Translated: CASSPATGGAEQFF.